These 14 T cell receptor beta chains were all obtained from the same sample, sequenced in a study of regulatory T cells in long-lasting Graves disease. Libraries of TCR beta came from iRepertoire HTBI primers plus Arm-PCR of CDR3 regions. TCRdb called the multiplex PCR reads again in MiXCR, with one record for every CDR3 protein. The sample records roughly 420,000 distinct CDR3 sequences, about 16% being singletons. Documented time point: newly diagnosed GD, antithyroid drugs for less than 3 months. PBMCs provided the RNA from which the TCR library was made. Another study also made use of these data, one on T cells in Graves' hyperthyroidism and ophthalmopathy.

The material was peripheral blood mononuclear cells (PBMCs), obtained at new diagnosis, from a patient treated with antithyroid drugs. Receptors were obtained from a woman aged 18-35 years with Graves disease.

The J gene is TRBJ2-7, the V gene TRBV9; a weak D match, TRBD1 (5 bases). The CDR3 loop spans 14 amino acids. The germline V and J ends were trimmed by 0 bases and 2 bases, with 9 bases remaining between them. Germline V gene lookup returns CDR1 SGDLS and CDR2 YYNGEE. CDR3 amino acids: CASSVAPGTYEQYF. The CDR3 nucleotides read TGTGCCAGCAGCGTAGCCCCAGGGACCTACGAGCAGTACTTC.

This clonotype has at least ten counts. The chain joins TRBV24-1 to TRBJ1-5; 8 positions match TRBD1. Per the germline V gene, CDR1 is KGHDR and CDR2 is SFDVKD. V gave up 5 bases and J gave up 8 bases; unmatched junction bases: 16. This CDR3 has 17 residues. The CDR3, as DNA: TGTGCCACCAGTGCGGTACTCGGGGCAGGGGGCGAGGAGCCCCAGCATTTT. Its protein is CATSAVLGAGGEEPQHF.

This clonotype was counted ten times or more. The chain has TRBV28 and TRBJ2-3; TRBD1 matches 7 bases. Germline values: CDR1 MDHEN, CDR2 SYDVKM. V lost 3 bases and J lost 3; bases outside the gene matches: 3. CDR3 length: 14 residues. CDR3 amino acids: CASSLTGTTDTQYF. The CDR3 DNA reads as TGTGCCAGCAGTTTGACAGGGACAACAGATACGCAGTATTTT.

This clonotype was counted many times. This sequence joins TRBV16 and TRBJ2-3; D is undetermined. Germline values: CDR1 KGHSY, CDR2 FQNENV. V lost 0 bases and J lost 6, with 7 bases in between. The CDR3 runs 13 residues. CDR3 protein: CASSQSGRDTQYF. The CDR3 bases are TGTGCCAGCAGCCAATCCGGAAGGGATACGCAGTATTTT. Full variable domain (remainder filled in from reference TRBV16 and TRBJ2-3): GEEVAQTPKHLVRGEGQKAKLYCAPIKGHSYVFWYQQVLKNEFKFLISFQNENVFDETGMPKERFSAKCLPNSPCSLEIQATKLEDSAVYFCASSQSGRDTQYFGPGTRLTVL.

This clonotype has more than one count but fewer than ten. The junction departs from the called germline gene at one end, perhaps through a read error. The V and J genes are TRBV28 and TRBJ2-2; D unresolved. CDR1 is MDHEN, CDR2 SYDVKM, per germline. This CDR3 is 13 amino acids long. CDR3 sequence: CASGLLTIGELFF. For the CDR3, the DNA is TGTGCCAGCGGTTTGTTAACTATCGGGGAGCTGTTTTTT.

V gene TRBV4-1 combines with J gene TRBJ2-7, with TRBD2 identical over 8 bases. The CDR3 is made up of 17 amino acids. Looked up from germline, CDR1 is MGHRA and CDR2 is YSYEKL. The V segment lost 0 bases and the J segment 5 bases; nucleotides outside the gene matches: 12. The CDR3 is CASSQDVPGGWRDEQYF. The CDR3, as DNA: TGCGCCAGCAGCCAAGACGTCCCGGGGGGGTGGCGCGACGAGCAGTACTTC.

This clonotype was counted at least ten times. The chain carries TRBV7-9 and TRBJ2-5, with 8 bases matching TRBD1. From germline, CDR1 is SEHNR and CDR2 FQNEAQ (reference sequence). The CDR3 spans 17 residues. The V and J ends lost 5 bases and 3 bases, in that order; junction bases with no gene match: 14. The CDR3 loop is CASSNGQGFPREETQYF. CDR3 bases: TGTGCCAGCAGCAATGGACAGGGCTTCCCCCGAGAAGAGACCCAGTACTTC.

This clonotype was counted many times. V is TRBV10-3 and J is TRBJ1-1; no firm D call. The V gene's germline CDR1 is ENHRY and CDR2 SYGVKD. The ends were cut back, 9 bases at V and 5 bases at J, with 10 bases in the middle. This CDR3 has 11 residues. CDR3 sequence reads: CAIGGGTEAFF. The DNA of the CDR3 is TGTGCCATTGGAGGAGGAACTGAAGCTTTCTTT.

The CDR3 region is CASSLRTGTGDTEAFF. The CDR3 DNA is TGTGCCAGCAGTTTAAGGACCGGGACAGGGGATACTGAAGCTTTCTTT. This chain links TRBV28 with TRBJ1-1, with 10 bases identical to TRBD1. CDR1 is MDHEN, CDR2 SYDVKM, per germline. The V segment lost 2 bases and the J segment 5 bases; nucleotides outside the gene matches: 8. This CDR3 has 16 amino acids.

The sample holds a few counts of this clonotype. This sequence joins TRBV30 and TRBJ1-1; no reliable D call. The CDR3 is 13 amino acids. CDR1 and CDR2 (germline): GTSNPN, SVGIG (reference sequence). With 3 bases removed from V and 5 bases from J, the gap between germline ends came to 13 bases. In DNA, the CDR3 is TGTGCCTGGAGATGGACCCCCAGGACTGAAGCTTTCTTT. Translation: CAWRWTPRTEAFF.

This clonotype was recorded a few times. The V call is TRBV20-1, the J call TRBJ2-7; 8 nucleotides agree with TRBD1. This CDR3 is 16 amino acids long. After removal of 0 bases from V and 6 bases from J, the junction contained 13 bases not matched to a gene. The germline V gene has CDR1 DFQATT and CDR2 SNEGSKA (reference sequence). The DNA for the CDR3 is TGCAGTGCTAGAGATCTAGTCCAACAGGGGGAGGTCGAGCAGTACTTC. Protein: CSARDLVQQGEVEQYF.

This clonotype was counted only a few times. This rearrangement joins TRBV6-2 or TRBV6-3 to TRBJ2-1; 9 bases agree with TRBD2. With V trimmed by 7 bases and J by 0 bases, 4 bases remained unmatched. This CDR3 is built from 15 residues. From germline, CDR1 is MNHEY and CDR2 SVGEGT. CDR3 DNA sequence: TGTGCCAGCAAACTTAGCGGGAGCTCCTACAATGAGCAGTTCTTC. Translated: CASKLSGSSYNEQFF.

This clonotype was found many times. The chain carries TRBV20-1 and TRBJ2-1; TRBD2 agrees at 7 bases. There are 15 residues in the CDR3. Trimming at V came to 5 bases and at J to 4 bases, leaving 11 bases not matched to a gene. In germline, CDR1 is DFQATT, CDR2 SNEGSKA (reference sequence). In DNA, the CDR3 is TGCAGTGCTCCCAGACTAGCCAATATTTACAATGAGCAGTTCTTC. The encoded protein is CSAPRLANIYNEQFF.

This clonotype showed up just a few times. DNA for the CDR3: TGTGCCAGCAGCGTAGGAGGGAGAGACAATGAGCAGTTCTTC. Translation: CASSVGGRDNEQFF. The chain links TRBV9 to TRBJ2-1; perhaps TRBD2 as D (5 bases). Germline V gives CDR1 SGDLS, CDR2 YYNGEE. Trimming took off 0 bases at V and 5 bases at J, with 9 bases between the two ends. There are 14 residues in the CDR3.